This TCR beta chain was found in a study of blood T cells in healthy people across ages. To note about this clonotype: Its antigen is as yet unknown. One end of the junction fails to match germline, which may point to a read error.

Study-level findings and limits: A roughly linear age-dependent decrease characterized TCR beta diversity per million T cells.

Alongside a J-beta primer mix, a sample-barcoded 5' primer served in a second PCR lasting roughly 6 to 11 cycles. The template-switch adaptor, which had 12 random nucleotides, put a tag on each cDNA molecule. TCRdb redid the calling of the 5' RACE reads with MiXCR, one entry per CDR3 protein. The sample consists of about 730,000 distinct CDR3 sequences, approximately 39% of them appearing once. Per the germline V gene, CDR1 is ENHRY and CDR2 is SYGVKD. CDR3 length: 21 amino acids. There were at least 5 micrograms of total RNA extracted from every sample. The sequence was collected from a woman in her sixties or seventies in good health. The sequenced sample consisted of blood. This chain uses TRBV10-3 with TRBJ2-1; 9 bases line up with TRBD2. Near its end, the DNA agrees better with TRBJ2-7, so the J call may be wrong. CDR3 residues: CAFSADISISGGPSSYNEQYF. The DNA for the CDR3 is TGTGCCTTCAGTGCCGATATCTCCATTAGCGGGGGCCCGAGCTCCTACAATGAGCAGTACTTC.